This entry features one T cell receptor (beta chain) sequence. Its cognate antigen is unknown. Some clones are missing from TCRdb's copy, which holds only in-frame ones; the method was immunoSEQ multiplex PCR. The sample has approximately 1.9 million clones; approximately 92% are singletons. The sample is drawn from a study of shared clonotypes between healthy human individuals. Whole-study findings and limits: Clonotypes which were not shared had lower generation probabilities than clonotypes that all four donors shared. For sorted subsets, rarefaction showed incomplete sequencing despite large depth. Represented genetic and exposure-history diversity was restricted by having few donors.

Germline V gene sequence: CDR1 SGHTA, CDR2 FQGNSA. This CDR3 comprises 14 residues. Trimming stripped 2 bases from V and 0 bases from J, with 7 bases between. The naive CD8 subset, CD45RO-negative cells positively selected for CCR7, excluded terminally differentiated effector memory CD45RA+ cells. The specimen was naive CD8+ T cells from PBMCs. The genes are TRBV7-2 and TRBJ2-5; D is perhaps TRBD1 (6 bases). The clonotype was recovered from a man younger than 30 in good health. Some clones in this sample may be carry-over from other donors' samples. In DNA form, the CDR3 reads TGTGCCAGCAGCTTATCAGGGGACCAAGAGACCCAGTACTTC. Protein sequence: CASSLSGDQETQYF.